A selection of T cell receptor beta chains follows, all from one sample in a study of shared clonotypes between healthy human individuals. Profiling relied on immunoSEQ multiplex PCR, and the TCRdb table lists in-frame clones only, not all of them. The table lists 2 million or so clones, 95% of them singletons, with roughly 0.13% in the top ten. The sequenced sample was naive CD4+ T cells sorted from blood. These receptors were obtained from a man aged 18 to 30 in good health. Each CDR3 is given without its conserved first and last residue. The size entry is marked missing in some rows and otherwise reads once, few, many or a size class.

abundance: NA; v_gene: TRBV9; CDR3aa: ASSTLGGSQETQY
abundance: NA; v_gene: TRBV29-1; CDR3aa: SAGQGRTDTQY
abundance: NA; v_gene: TRBV30; CDR3aa: AWSLPRTGKNEQF
abundance: NA; v_gene: TRBV30; CDR3aa: ALNSVGGQEQY
abundance: NA; v_gene: TRBV11-2; CDR3aa: ASSILGVAGTETQY
abundance: NA; v_gene: TRBV29-1; CDR3aa: SGDREWAPGELF
abundance: NA; v_gene: TRBV7-2; CDR3aa: ASSLVFQDKSYGYT
abundance: few; v_gene: TRBV7-9; CDR3aa: ASSLGRAAGENTGELF
abundance: NA; v_gene: TRBV4-1; CDR3aa: ASSQEIPTGTGAEQY
abundance: NA; v_gene: TRBV5-1; CDR3aa: ASSFLAGGNTDTQY
abundance: NA; v_gene: TRBV5-1; CDR3aa: ASSFKRPRDSYPSEQF
abundance: NA; v_gene: TRBV28; CDR3aa: ASRGTGTSTDTQY
abundance: few; v_gene: TRBV6-5; CDR3aa: ASSYSRDQPQH
abundance: NA; v_gene: TRBV6-5; CDR3aa: ASSPGQVYNEQF
abundance: once; v_gene: TRBV5-4; CDR3aa: ASSLENRGDGYT
abundance: NA; v_gene: TRBV11-2; CDR3aa: ASSLERGHETQY
abundance: NA; v_gene: TRBV7-8; CDR3aa: ASSLRTSGRAVTDTQY
abundance: NA; v_gene: TRBV6-5; CDR3aa: ASRDLQGPYGYT